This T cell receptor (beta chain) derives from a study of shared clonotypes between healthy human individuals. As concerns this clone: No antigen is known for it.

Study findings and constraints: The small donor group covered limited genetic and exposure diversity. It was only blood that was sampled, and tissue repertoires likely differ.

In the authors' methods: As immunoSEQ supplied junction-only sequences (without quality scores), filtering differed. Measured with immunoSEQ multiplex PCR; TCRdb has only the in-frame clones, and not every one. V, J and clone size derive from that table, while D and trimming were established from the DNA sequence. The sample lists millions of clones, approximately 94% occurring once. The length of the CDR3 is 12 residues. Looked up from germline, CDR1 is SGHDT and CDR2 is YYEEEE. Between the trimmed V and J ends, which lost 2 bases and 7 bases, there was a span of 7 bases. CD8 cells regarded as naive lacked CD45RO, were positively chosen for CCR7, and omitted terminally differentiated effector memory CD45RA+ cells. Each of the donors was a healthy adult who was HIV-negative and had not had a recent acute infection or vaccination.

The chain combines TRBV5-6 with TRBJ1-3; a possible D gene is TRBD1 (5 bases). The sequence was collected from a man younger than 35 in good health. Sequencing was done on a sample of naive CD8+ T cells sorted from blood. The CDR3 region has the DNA TGTGCCAGCAGCTTCGGGGGGAACACCATATATTTT. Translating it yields CASSFGGNTIYF.